This TCR beta chain was identified during a study of T cells in Graves' hyperthyroidism and ophthalmopathy. This clonotype has at least ten counts. Amplification of TCR beta CDR3 regions used RNA as the template. The TCR CDR3 was amplified in a first-round RT-PCR using the HTBI primer set. TCRdb used MiXCR to reprocess the multiplex PCR reads, holding one entry per CDR3 protein. The profile covers under 350,000 distinct CDR3 sequences, with approximately 22% appearing a single time and under 55% taken by the ten largest. This receptor was identified in a woman aged 45-65 years with Graves' hyperthyroidism. Sequenced: blood.

The CDR3 DNA sequence: TGCAGTGCTAGAGATCCACGAGGGAGCTCCTCATATGGCTACACCTTC. Protein product: CSARDPRGSSSYGYTF. The V gene is TRBV20-1, the J gene TRBJ1-2; D is uncertain. From germline, CDR1 is DFQATT and CDR2 SNEGSKA (reference sequence). The CDR3 has 16 amino acids. Trimming left V 0 bases short and J 5 bases short, with 19 bases between.